The 19 T cell receptor beta chains below were found in one sample sequenced in a study of cytomegalovirus exposure and HLA in healthy donors. Use of 60 Vbeta and 13 Jbeta primers characterized the PCR. TCRdb's table, derived via immunoSEQ multiplex PCR, lists solely in-frame clones and lacks some. The sample contains around 33,000 clones, roughly nine tenths of which appear only once. Sequenced material: PBMCs. The receptors come from a young woman in good health and CMV-seronegative.

The CDR3 DNA follows: TGTGCCAGTAGTATGGCAGGGAAGTATGAAAAACTGTTTTTT. It specifies CASSMAGKYEKLFF. The J gene is TRBJ1-4, the V gene TRBV19, with D possibly being TRBD1 (5 bases). CDR1 and CDR2 from the germline V gene are LNHDA and SQIVND (reference sequence). The CDR3 has 14 residues. V lost 3 bases to trimming and J lost 6 bases, with 11 bases between them.

The chain is built from TRBV11-2 and TRBJ2-7, with 11 positions matching TRBD2. CDR1 is SGHAT, CDR2 FQNNGV, per germline. This CDR3 has 18 amino acids. The V gene end was trimmed by 1 base and the J gene end by 4 bases; junction bases not matched to a gene: 12. For the CDR3, the DNA is TGTGCCAGCAGCTTAGGTCGAGACGAACTAGCGGGAGCATACGAGCAGTACTTC. Residues: CASSLGRDELAGAYEQYF. Variable domain in full (rest from reference TRBV11-2 and TRBJ2-7): EAGVAQSPRYKIIEKRQSVAFWCNPISGHATLYWYQQILGQGPKLLIQFQNNGVVDDSQLPKDRFSAERLKGVDSTLKIQPAKLEDSAVYLCASSLGRDELAGAYEQYFGPGTRLTVT.

The gene calls are TRBV19 and TRBJ2-1, with D maybe TRBD2 (6 bases). Trimming took 5 bases from V and 0 from J, leaving 11 bases between them. Germline assignment: CDR1 LNHDA and CDR2 SQIVND (reference sequence). This CDR3 spans 15 amino acids. CDR3 region: CASSPRGNSYNEQFF. The DNA of the CDR3 is TGTGCCAGTAGTCCCCGGGGGAACTCCTACAATGAGCAGTTCTTC. The full variable domain, in which reference TRBV19 and TRBJ2-1 provide the parts outside the CDR3, is DGGITQSPKYLFRKEGQNVTLSCEQNLNHDAMYWYRQDPGQGLRLIYYSQIVNDFQKGDIAEGYSVSREKKESFPLTVTSAQKNPTAFYLCASSPRGNSYNEQFFGPGTRLTVL.

The chain couples TRBV6-5 to TRBJ2-7; D remains unclear. Trimming removed 2 bases from V and 6 bases from J, with 11 bases in between. Germline CDR1 reads MNHEY; CDR2 reads SVGAGI. This CDR3 is 13 amino acids long. Written as DNA, the CDR3 is TGTGCCAGCAGTTACACCTCCACGGGCGAGCAGTACTTC. Its protein product is CASSYTSTGEQYF.

This chain links TRBV5-6 with TRBJ2-7, with a weak D call TRBD2 (5 bases). Germline V gene data show CDR1 as SGHDT and CDR2 as YYEEEE. The length of the CDR3 is 11 residues. V lost 5 bases to trimming and J lost 7 bases, with 10 bases between them. This chain's CDR3 is CASRTSGEQYF. CDR3 coding DNA: TGTGCCAGCAGAACATCGGGGGAGCAGTACTTC.

This rearrangement joins TRBV6-4 to TRBJ2-2; no firm D call. CDR1 MRHNA and CDR2 SNTAGT come from the germline V gene. V was cut by 0 bases and J by 3 bases, with 11 bases left in between. The CDR3 contains 16 residues. The CDR3 DNA reads as TGTGCCAGCAGTGACTCGGCCTCCTCCGACACCGGGGAGCTGTTTTTT. Amino acids: CASSDSASSDTGELFF.

This clone was observed once. The V and J genes are TRBV5-1 and TRBJ2-3; 13 bases agree with TRBD2. Germline values: CDR1 SGHRS, CDR2 YFSETQ. With V trimmed by 3 bases and J by 5 bases, 6 bases remained unmatched. This CDR3 region has 16 residues. The CDR3 loop reads CASSSVLAGGGDTQYF. As DNA, the CDR3 is TGCGCCAGCAGCTCGGTACTAGCGGGAGGGGGAGATACGCAGTATTTT.

The chain recombines TRBV19 with TRBJ1-2, with 7 nucleotides matching TRBD1. V was clipped by 5 bases and J by 5 bases; unmatched bases: 11. The CDR3 spans 15 residues. Germline lookup yields CDR1 LNHDA and CDR2 SQIVND (reference sequence). CDR3 sequence: CASSPRQGVYYGYTF. CDR3 nucleotide sequence: TGTGCCAGTAGTCCCCGACAGGGAGTTTATTATGGCTACACCTTC.

The genes are TRBV10-3 and TRBJ2-7, with 14 bases lining up with TRBD2. Trimming cost V 8 bases and J 4 bases; bases outside gene matches: 4. This CDR3 is 14 amino acids long. Germline V gives CDR1 ENHRY, CDR2 SYGVKD. The CDR3 coding sequence is TGTGCCATCGGGACTAGCGGGAGTGGTTACGAGCAGTACTTC. Protein product: CAIGTSGSGYEQYF.

V usage is TRBV9 and J usage is TRBJ1-5; the D is unclear. The CDR3 extends over 15 amino acids. Germline V lookup: CDR1 SGDLS, CDR2 YYNGEE. V lost 3 bases and J lost 0, with 10 bases in between. The CDR3 nucleotides read TGTGCCAGCAGCGGAGTCGCGGATAGCAATCAGCCCCAGCATTTT. Its protein is CASSGVADSNQPQHF.

CDR3 loop: CASSRDISYEQYF. The CDR3 nucleotides are TGTGCCAGCAGCCGAGACATCTCCTACGAGCAGTACTTC. J is TRBJ2-7 and V is TRBV5-8; the D is unclear. The CDR3 sequence is 13 residues long. The germline V gene encodes CDR1 SGHTS and CDR2 YDEGEE. V was pared by 4 bases and J by 0 bases, with 8 bases between.

This chain's CDR3 is CASRYLEGGGQRWTYNEQFF. The DNA for the CDR3 is TGTGCCAGCAGATATTTGGAAGGGGGCGGACAAAGGTGGACCTACAATGAGCAGTTCTTC. The V call is TRBV9, the J call TRBJ2-1, with 7 bases that match TRBD1. V gave up 5 bases and J gave up 2 bases; unmatched junction bases: 22. CDR1 is SGDLS and CDR2 is YYNGEE in the germline V gene. The CDR3 extends over 20 amino acids.

The CDR3 DNA reads as TGCGCCAGCAGCTTGGGGCCGGGACTAGCGGGAGACTCCGAGCAGTACTTC. It yields the protein CASSLGPGLAGDSEQYF. V is TRBV5-1 and J is TRBJ2-7, with 14 bases aligning to TRBD2. The CDR3 sequence is 17 residues long. Germline assignment: CDR1 SGHRS and CDR2 YFSETQ. V shed 0 bases and J 6 bases; nucleotides not matched to a gene: 8.

V gene TRBV29-1 combines with J gene TRBJ1-1; 8 nucleotides align to TRBD1. The ends lost 6 bases at V and 5 bases at J; junction bases unmatched: 5. Germline CDR1 and CDR2: SQVTM and ANQGSEA. The CDR3 contains 12 residues. The CDR3 protein is CSVTGVVTEAFF. CDR3 DNA sequence: TGCAGCGTGACAGGGGTGGTGACTGAAGCTTTCTTT.

This chain links TRBV15 with TRBJ1-4; D may be TRBD1 (5 bases). CDR3 length equals 14 residues. Between the trimmed V and J ends, which lost 0 bases and 4 bases, there was a span of 6 bases. The germline CDR1 and CDR2 sequences are LNHNV and YYDKDF (reference sequence). This CDR3 is CATSRDRVNEKLFF. Written as DNA, the CDR3 is TGTGCCACCAGCAGAGACAGGGTTAATGAAAAACTGTTTTTT. The whole variable domain, remainder taken from reference TRBV15 and TRBJ1-4, is DAMVIQNPRYQVTQFGKPVTLSCSQTLNHNVMYWYQQKSSQAPKLLFHYYDKDFNNEADTPDNFQSRRPNTSFCFLDIRSPGLGDTAMYLCATSRDRVNEKLFFGSGTQLSVL.

The chain joins TRBV19 to TRBJ2-1; 13 positions agree with TRBD2. This CDR3 spans 17 amino acids. Germline CDR1 LNHDA, CDR2 SQIVND (reference sequence). Trimming took 5 bases from V and 3 from J; bases not matched to a gene: 7. The CDR3 here is CASSRGTSGDRYNEQFF. The CDR3 coding sequence is TGTGCCAGTAGTCGCGGGACTAGCGGGGACCGCTACAATGAGCAGTTCTTC.

J is TRBJ2-7 and V is TRBV19, with 7 bases identical to TRBD1. J was trimmed by 4 bases and V by 9 bases; bases with no gene match: 15. The length of the CDR3 is 15 residues. CDR1 and CDR2 from the germline V gene are LNHDA and SQIVND (reference sequence). The CDR3 is CASESRQGVGYEQYF. CDR3 sequence (DNA): TGTGCCAGCGAGAGTAGACAGGGCGTCGGGTACGAGCAGTACTTC.

The CDR3 DNA reads TGTGCCAGCAGCCGTGGGGCGGGAGCGGGAGATACGCAGTATTTT. Translated, it gives CASSRGAGAGDTQYF. The rearrangement links TRBV9 to TRBJ2-3; TRBD2 matches at 7 bases. Per germline, CDR1 SGDLS and CDR2 YYNGEE. Losses at the gene ends were 4 bases for V and 5 bases for J; bases not matched to a gene: 10. The CDR3 spans 15 residues.

CDR3 sequence: CASRFGLRGEKLFF. The CDR3 DNA reads as TGTGCCAGCAGATTTGGGTTGAGAGGTGAAAAACTGTTTTTT. The chain couples TRBV28 to TRBJ1-4; D gene uncertain. CDR1 and CDR2 (germline): MDHEN, SYDVKM. The V and J ends lost 6 bases and 7 bases respectively, with 15 bases between them. The CDR3 contains 14 residues.